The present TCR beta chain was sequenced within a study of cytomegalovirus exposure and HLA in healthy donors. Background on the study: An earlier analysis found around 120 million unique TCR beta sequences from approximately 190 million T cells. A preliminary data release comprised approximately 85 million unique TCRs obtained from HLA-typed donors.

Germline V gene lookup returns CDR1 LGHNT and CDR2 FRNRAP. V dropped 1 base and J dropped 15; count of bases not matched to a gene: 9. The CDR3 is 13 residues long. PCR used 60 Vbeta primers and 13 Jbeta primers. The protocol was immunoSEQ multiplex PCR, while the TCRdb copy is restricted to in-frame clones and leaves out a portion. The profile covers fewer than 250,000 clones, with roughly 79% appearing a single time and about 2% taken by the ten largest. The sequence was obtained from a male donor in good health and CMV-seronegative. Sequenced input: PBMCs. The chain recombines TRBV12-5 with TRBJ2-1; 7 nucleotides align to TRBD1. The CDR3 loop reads CASGLAGTESLFF. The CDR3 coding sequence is TGTGCTAGTGGTTTGGCCGGGACAGAGAGTTTGTTCTTC.